One TCR beta chain is described in this entry. All donors were Caucasian adults living in Nashville, Tennessee. The data were taken from a study of shared clonotypes between healthy human individuals. Per the original data handling: Junction-only sequences produced by ImmunoSEQ had no quality scores, so filtering differed. Generated by immunoSEQ multiplex PCR, the TCRdb table keeps only in-frame clones and is missing some. V and J calls and clone size follow that table, whereas D and trimming were derived from the DNA. The sample carries around 1.1 million clones, about four fifths recorded once. Sequencing was done on a sample of memory CD4+ T cells from PBMCs. The subset: CD45RA-negative fraction. This clonotype was sampled from a man between 18 and 29 years old in good health. Some clones in this sample may be carry-over from other donors' samples.

CDR3 in DNA: TGTGCCAGCAGCTTATTCCGTTCGCCAGAGACCCAGTACTTC. It is translated as CASSLFRSPETQYF. J is TRBJ2-5 and V is TRBV7-2, with unresolved D. Germline assignment: CDR1 SGHTA and CDR2 FQGNSA. The CDR3 is made up of 14 amino acids. The V end lost 2 bases, the J end lost 4 bases, and 11 bases lay between the germline ends.